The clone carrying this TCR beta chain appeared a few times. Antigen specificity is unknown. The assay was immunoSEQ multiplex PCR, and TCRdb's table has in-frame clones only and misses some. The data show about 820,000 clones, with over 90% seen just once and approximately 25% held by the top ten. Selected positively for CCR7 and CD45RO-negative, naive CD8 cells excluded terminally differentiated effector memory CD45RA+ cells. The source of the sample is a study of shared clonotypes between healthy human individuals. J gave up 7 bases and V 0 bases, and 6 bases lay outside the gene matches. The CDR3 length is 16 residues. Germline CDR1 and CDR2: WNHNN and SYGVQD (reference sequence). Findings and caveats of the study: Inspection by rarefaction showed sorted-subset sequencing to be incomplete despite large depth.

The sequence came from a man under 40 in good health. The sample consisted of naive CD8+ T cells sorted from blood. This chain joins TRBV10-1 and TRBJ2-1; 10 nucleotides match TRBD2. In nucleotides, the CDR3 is TGCGCCAGCAGTGAGTCTCTAGCGGGAGCACAAAATGAGCAGTTCTTC. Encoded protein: CASSESLAGAQNEQFF.